The entry below describes one TCR beta chain. The antigen remains undetermined. These data belong to a study of cytomegalovirus exposure and HLA in healthy donors. The CDR3 has 12 residues. Trimming removed 4 bases from V and 0 bases from J, with 4 bases in between. Germline loops: CDR1 KGHSH, CDR2 LQKENI. Vbeta (60) and Jbeta (13) primers were used in the PCR. Only in-frame clones appear in the TCRdb table, and some are missing; sequencing was by immunoSEQ multiplex PCR. The sample lists around 110,000 clones, 65% to 90% seen once, with roughly 1.6% in the top ten. The study, taken as a whole, reports: Across donors, presence/absence analyses took sequencing depth to be roughly uniform. A missense DCLRE1C variant was associated with V- and J-gene trimming of TCR beta chains in a later analysis, and an independent cohort replicated the association.

Sequencing was carried out using PBMCs. The sequence derives from a man in his forties or fifties in good health and CMV-seronegative. The chain couples TRBV18 to TRBJ2-7, with no clear D. The CDR3 protein is CASSRDSYEQYV. The DNA for the CDR3 is TGTGCCAGCTCACGGGACTCCTACGAGCAGTACGTC.